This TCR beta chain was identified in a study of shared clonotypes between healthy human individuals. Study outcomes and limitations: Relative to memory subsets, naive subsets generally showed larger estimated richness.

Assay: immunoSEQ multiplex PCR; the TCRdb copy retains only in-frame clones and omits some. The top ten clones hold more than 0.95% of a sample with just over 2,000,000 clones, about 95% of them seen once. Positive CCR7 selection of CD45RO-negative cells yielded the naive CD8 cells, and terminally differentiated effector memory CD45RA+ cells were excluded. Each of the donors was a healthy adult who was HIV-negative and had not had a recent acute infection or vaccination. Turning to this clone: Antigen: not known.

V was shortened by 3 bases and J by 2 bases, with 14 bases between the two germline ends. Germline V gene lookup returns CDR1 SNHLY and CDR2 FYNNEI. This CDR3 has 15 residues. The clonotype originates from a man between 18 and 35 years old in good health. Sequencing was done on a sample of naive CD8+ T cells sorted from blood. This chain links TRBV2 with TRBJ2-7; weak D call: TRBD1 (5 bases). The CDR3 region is CASSDRQGKPYEQYF. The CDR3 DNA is TGTGCCAGCAGTGATCGGCAGGGAAAACCCTACGAGCAGTACTTC.